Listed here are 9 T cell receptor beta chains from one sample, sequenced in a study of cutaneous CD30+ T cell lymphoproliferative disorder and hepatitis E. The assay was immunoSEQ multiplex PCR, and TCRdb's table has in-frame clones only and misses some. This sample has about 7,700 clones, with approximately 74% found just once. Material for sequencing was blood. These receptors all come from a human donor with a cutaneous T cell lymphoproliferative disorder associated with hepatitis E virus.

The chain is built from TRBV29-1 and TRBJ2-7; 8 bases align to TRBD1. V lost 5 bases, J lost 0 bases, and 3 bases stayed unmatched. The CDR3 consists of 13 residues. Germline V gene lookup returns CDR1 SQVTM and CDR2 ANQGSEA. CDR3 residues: CSVWTGYSYEQYF. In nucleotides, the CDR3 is TGCAGCGTTTGGACAGGGTACTCCTACGAGCAGTACTTC.

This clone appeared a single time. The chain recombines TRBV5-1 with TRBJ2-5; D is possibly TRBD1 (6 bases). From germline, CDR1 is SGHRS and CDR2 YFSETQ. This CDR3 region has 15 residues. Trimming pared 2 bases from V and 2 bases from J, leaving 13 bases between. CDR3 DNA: TGCGCCAGCAGCTTTTGGGCAGGGGATCAAGAGACCCAGTACTTC. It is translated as CASSFWAGDQETQYF.

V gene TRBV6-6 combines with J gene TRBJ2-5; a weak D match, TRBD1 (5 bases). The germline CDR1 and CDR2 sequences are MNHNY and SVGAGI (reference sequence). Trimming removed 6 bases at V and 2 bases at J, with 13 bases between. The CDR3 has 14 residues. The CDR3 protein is CASRPGAGQETQYF. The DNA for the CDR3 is TGTGCCAGCAGGCCTGGGGCAGGGCAAGAGACCCAGTACTTC.

CDR3 bases: TGTGCCAGCAGTGAAGGGTGGCCAGGGGGCAACGAGCAGTACTTC. It is translated as CASSEGWPGGNEQYF. This chain joins TRBV2 and TRBJ2-7, with TRBD1 matching 8 bases. Germline lookup yields CDR1 SNHLY and CDR2 FYNNEI. The CDR3 has 15 amino acids. V lost 1 base to trimming and J lost 5 bases; unmatched junction nucleotides: 7.

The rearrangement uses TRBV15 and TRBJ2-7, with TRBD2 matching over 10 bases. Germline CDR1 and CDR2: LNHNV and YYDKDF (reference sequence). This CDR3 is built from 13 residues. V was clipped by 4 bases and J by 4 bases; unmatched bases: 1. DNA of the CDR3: TGTGCCACCAGCACGGGACTAGCGTACGAGCAGTACTTC. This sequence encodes CATSTGLAYEQYF.

CDR3 nucleotides: TGTGCCAGCACCAGGGGCAATCAGCCCCAGCATTTT. Amino acids: CASTRGNQPQHF. The chain couples TRBV28 to TRBJ1-5; D possibly corresponds to TRBD1 (5 bases). CDR1 is MDHEN, CDR2 SYDVKM, per germline. V dropped 7 bases and J dropped 2 bases, with 6 bases sitting between them. This CDR3 comprises 12 residues.

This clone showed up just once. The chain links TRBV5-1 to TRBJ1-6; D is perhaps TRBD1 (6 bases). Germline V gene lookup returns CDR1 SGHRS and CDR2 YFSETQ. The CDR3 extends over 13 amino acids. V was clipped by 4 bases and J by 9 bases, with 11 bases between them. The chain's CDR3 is CASSTVGGSPLHF. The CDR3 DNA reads TGCGCCAGCAGCACGGTAGGGGGTTCACCCCTCCACTTT.

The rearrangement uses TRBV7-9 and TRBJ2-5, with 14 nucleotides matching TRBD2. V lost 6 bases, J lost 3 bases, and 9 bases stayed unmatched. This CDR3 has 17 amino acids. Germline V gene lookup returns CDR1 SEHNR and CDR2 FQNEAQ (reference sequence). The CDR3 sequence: CASRRTSGGRIEETQYF. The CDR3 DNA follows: TGTGCCAGCAGGCGGACTAGCGGGGGGAGGATAGAAGAGACCCAGTACTTC.

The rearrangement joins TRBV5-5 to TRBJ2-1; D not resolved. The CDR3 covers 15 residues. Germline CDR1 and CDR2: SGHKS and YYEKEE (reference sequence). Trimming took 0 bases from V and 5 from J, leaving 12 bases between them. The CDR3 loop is CASSLEFLIHNEQFF. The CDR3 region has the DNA TGTGCCAGCAGCTTGGAGTTCCTGATCCACAATGAGCAGTTCTTC.